This TCR beta chain was recovered during a study of Ad26.COV2.S vaccination and SARS-CoV-2 variants. Looking at the study overall: Among those in the COV1001 Ad26.COV2.S trial arm was the donor. By the intramuscular route, Ad26.COV2.S was given once, or twice 56 days apart.

Treatment in this sample: some 19 received Ad26.COV2.S at low or high dose, single or two shots; about 5 received placebo; per-sample allocation not given. Day 63 after the first injection of vaccine or placebo was the sampling time. An Ad26 vector expressing Wuhan-strain SARS-CoV-2 spike served as the vaccine. TCRdb's table, derived via immunoSEQ multiplex PCR, lists solely in-frame clones and lacks some. The sample holds some 350,000 clones, 85% to 90% seen once. This CDR3 comprises 15 residues. Looked up from germline, CDR1 is SGHRS and CDR2 is YFSETQ. The V end lost 5 bases, the J end lost 6 bases, and 18 bases lay between the germline ends.

The sample consisted of peripheral blood, taken in a trial of Ad26.COV2.S vaccine versus placebo. The TCR originated in a person aged 18-65 years who received the Ad26.COV2.S COVID-19 vaccine or a placebo. The rearrangement joins TRBV5-1 to TRBJ2-1; D is unresolved. CDR3 protein: CASRAGTTTANEQFF. CDR3 DNA sequence: TGCGCCAGCAGGGCTGGCACCACCACAGCCAATGAGCAGTTCTTC.